This T cell receptor beta chain was documented in a study of blood T cell repertoires in COVID-19. Study at large: The United States, Italy and Spain were the sources of the acute and convalescent COVID-19 samples. Nucleic acid was either cDNA or gDNA, and it came from T cells, B-cell-depleted T cells, or PBMCs.

This clone has only one observation. The repertoire was sequenced with immunoSEQ multiplex PCR; TCRdb's copy has only in-frame clones and lacks some. The data contain 300,000 or so clones, roughly 88% of them singletons. The CDR3 length is 15 residues. Germline V CDR1 and CDR2: SQVTM, ANQGSEA. V dropped 4 bases and J dropped 5 bases, with 18 bases sitting between them. Sequencing was performed on peripheral blood. This chain uses TRBV29-1 with TRBJ1-5, with a possible D match to TRBD1 (6 bases). The TCR was taken from a woman aged 30 to 39 who had recovered from COVID-19. CDR3 in amino acids: CSVATGSEAYQPQHF. In DNA form, the CDR3 reads TGCAGCGTTGCTACAGGGTCGGAAGCATATCAGCCCCAGCATTTT.